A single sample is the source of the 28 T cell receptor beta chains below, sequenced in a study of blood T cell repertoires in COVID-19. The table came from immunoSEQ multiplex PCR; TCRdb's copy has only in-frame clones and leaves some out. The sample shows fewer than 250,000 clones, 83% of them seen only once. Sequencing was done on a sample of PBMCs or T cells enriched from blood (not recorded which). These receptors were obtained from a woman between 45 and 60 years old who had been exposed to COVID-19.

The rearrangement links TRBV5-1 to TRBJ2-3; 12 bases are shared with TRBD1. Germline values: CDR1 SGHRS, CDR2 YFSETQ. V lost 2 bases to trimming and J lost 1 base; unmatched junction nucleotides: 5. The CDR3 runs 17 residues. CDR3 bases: TGCGCCAGCAGCTTCGGGGACAGGGGGCTTGGCACAGATACGCAGTATTTT. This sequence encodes CASSFGDRGLGTDTQYF.

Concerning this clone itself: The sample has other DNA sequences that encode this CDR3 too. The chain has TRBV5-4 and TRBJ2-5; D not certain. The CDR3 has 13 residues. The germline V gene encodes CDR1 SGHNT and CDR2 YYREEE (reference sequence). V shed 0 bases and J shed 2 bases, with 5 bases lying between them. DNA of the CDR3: TGTGCCAGCAGCTTGGATAATCAAGAGACCCAGTACTTC. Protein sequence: CASSLDNQETQYF.

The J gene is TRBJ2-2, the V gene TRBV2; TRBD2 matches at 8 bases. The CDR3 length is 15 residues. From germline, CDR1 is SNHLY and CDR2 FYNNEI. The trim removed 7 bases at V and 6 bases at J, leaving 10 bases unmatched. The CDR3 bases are TGTGCCAGCATCGTGAGCGGGGGCGGGGCCGGGGAGCTGTTTTTT. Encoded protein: CASIVSGGGAGELFF.

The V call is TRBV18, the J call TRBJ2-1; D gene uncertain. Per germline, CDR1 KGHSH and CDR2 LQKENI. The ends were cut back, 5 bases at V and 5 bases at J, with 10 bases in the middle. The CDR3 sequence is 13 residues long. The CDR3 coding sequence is TGTGCCAGCTCAACTAACGATAACAATGAGCAGTTCTTC. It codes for CASSTNDNNEQFF.

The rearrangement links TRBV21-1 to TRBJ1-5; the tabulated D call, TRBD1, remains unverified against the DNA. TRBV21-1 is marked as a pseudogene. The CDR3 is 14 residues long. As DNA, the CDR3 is TGTGCCAGCAGCAAAGAAGGGGGAGATCAGCCCCAGCATTTT. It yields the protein CASSKEGGDQPQHF.

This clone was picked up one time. The CDR3 DNA follows: TGTGCCAGCAGCCCAGGGACAGCAAACGGCTACACCTTC. As protein: CASSPGTANGYTF. This sequence joins TRBV7-9 and TRBJ1-2; 7 nucleotides align to TRBD1. CDR3 length: 13 residues. CDR1 SEHNR and CDR2 FQNEAQ come from the germline V gene (reference sequence). J gave up 8 bases and V 5 bases, and 8 bases lay outside the gene matches.

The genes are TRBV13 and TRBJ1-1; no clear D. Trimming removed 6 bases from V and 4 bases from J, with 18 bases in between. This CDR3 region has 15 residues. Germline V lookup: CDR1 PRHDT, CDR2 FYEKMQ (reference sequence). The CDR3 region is CASSRLADTGTEAFF. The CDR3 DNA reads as TGTGCCAGCAGTCGCCTCGCCGATACGGGCACTGAAGCTTTCTTT.

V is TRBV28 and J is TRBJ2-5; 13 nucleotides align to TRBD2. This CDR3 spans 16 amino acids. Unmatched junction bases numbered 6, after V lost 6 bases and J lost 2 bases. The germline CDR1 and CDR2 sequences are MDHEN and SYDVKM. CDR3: CASSRPTSGGQETQYF. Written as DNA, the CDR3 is TGTGCCAGCAGCCGACCGACTAGCGGGGGGCAAGAGACCCAGTACTTC. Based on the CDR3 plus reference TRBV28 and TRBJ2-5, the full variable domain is DVKVTQSSRYLVKRTGEKVFLECVQDMDHENMFWYRQDPGLGLRLIYFSYDVKMKEKGDIPEGYSVSREKKERFSLILESASTNQTSMYLCASSRPTSGGQETQYFGPGTRLLVL.

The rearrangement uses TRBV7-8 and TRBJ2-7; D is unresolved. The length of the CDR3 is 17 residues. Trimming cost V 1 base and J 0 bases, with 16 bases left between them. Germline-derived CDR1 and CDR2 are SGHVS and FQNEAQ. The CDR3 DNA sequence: TGTGCCAGCAGCTTAGGGTTTCGGAGTGGAAGCTCCTACGAGCAGTACTTC. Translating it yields CASSLGFRSGSSYEQYF.

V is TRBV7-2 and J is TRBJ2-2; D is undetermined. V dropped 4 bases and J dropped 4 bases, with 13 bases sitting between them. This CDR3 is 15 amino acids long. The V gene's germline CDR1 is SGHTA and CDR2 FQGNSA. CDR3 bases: TGTGCCAGCAGCTCAGCCGTCTATCTCACCGGGGAGCTGTTTTTT. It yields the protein CASSSAVYLTGELFF.

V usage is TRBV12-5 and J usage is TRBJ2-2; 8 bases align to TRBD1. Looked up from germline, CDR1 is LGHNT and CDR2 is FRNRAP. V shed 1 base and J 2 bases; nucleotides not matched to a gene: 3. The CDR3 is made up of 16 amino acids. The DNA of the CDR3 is TGTGCTAGTGGTTTGGGGACAGGGATAAACACCGGGGAGCTGTTTTTT. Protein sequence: CASGLGTGINTGELFF.

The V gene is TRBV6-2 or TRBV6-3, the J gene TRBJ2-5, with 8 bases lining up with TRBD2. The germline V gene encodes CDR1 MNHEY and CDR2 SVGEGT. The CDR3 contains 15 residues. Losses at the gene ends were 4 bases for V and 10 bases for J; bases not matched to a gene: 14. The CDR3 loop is CASSWDDGGAWVQYF. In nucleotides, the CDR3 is TGTGCCAGCAGTTGGGATGACGGGGGGGCCTGGGTCCAGTACTTC.

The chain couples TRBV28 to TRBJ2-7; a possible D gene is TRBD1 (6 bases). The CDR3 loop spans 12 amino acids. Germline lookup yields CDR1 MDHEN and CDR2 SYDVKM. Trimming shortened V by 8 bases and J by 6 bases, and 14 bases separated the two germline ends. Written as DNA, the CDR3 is TGTGCCAGCGTTACAGGGTGGGGCGAGCAGTACTTC. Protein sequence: CASVTGWGEQYF.

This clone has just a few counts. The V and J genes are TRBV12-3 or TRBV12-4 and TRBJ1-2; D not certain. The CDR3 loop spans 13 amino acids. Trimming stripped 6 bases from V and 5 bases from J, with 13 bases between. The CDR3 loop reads CASSPQERYGYTF. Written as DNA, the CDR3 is TGTGCCAGCAGCCCACAAGAACGTTATGGCTACACCTTC.

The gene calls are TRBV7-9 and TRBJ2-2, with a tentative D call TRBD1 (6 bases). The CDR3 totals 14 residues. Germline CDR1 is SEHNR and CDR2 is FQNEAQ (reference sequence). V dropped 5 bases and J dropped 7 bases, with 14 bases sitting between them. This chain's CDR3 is CASSLDSLVGELFF. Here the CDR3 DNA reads TGTGCCAGCAGCCTGGACAGCCTCGTCGGGGAGCTGTTTTTT.

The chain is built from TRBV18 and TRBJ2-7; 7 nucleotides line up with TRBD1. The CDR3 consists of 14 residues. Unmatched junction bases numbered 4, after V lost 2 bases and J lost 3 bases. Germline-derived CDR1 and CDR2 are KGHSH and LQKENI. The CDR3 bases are TGTGCCAGCTCACCAAGCGACAGGGTCTACGAGCAGTACTTC. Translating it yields CASSPSDRVYEQYF.

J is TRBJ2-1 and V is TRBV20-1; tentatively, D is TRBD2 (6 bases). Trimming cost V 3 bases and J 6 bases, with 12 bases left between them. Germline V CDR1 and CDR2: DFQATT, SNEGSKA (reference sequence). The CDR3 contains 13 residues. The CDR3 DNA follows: TGCAGTGCTAGTGGCGGGGTGTTCAATGAGCAGTTCTTC. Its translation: CSASGGVFNEQFF.

The CDR3 loop reads CASSAAGGSYNSPLHF. Here the CDR3 DNA reads TGTGCCAGTAGTGCCGCAGGGGGCTCCTATAATTCACCCCTCCACTTT. The chain links TRBV19 to TRBJ1-6; 7 positions match TRBD1. The CDR3 length is 16 residues. The V gene end was trimmed by 5 bases and the J gene end by 0 bases; junction bases not matched to a gene: 4. Germline CDR1 is LNHDA and CDR2 is SQIVND (reference sequence).

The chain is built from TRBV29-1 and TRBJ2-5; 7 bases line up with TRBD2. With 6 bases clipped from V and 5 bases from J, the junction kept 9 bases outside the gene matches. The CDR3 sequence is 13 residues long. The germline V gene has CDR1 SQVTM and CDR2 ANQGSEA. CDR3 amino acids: CSVSIAGWETQYF. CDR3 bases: TGCAGCGTCTCCATAGCGGGTTGGGAGACCCAGTACTTC.

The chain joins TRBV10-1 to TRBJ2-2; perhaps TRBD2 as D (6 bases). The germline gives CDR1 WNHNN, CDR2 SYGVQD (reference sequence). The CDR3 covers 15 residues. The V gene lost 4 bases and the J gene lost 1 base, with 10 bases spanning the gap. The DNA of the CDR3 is TGCGCCAGCAGTGGGGGACTGGAGAACACCGGGGAGCTGTTTTTT. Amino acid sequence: CASSGGLENTGELFF.

This CDR3 is CASSEWASGGPHNEQFF. For the CDR3, the DNA is TGTGCCAGCAGTGAATGGGCTAGCGGGGGGCCGCACAATGAGCAGTTCTTC. The chain employs TRBV25-1 and TRBJ2-1; 11 bases are shared with TRBD2. Germline V gives CDR1 MGHDK, CDR2 SYGVNS. Trimming at V came to 1 base and at J to 5 bases, leaving 7 bases not matched to a gene. The CDR3 spans 17 residues.

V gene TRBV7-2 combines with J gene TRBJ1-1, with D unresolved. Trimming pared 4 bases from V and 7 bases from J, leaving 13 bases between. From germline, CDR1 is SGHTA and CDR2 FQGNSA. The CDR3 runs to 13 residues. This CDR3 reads CASSYRYIYEAFF. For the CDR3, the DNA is TGTGCCAGCAGCTATCGTTACATTTATGAAGCTTTCTTT.

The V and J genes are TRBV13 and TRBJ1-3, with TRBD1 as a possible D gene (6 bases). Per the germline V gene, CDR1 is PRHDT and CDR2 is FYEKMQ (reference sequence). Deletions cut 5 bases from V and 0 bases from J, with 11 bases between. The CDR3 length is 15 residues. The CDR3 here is CASSPGTISGNTIYF. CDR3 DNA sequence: TGTGCCAGCAGCCCCGGGACAATCTCTGGAAACACCATATATTTT.

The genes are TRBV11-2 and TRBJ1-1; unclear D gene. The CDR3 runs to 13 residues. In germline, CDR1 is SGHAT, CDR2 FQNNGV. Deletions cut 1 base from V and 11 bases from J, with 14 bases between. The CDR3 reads CASSLGFFGDAFF. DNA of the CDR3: TGTGCCAGCAGCTTAGGTTTCTTTGGAGATGCTTTCTTT.

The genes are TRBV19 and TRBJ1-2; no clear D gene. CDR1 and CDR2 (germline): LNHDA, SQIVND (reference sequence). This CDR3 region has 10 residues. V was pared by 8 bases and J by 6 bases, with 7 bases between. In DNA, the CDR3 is TGTGCCAGTGGTGGAGATGGCTACACCTTC. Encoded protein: CASGGDGYTF.

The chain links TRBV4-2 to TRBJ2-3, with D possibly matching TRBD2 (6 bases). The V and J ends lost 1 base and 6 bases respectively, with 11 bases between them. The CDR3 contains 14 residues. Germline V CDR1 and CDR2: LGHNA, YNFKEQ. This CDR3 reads CASSQGTTPDTQYF. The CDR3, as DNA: TGTGCCAGCAGCCAAGGGACTACCCCGGATACGCAGTATTTT.

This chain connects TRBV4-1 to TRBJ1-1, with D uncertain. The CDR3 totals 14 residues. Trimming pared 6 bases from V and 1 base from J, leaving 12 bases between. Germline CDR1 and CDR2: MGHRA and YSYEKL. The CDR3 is CASRPTAANTEAFF. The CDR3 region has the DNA TGCGCCAGCAGACCAACAGCCGCGAACACTGAAGCTTTCTTT.

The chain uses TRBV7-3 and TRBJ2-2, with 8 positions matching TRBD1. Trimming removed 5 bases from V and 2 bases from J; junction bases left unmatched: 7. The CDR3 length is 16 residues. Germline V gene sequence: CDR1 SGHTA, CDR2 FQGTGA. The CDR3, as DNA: TGTGCCAGCAGCCTTTCCGGGACAGGCAACACCGGGGAGCTGTTTTTT. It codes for CASSLSGTGNTGELFF. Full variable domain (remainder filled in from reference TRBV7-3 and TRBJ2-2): GAGVSQTPSNKVTEKGKYVELRCDPISGHTALYWYRQSLGQGPEFLIYFQGTGAADDSGLPNDRFFAVRPEGSVSTLKIQRTERGDSAVYLCASSLSGTGNTGELFFGEGSRLTVL.